This T cell receptor beta chain is drawn from a study of CD8 T cells in Susac syndrome. After extraction with the RNeasy kit, about 0.45 to 1 ug of the RNA was reverse transcribed using random hexamers. Amplification of TCR beta CDR3 spanned 54 Vbeta and 13 Jbeta via immunoSEQ multiplex PCR. TCRdb processed the immunoSEQ multiplex PCR reads anew with MiXCR; each CDR3 protein has one entry. The table records more than 100,000 distinct CDR3 sequences, roughly 94% of them present only once. The study, taken as a whole, reports: Susac-specific public clones numbered 15 to 20 in total CD8+ repertoires (and 5 or 6 in CD8+ TEMRA repertoires).

Concerning this clonotype itself: Its matching antigen is unknown.

Germline V gene sequence: CDR1 LNHNV, CDR2 YYDKDF (reference sequence). The CDR3 sequence is 14 residues long. Trimming cost V 0 bases and J 9 bases, with 12 bases left between them. Each Susac syndrome patient had definite or probable disease by recently defined criteria. The receptor was derived from a human donor with Susac syndrome. V usage is TRBV15 and J usage is TRBJ2-1; D perhaps matches TRBD2 (5 bases). Sequencing used CD8+ T cells from PBMCs. CDR3 DNA sequence: TGTGCCACCAGCAGAGATAGTAGGGCGGGTGAGCAGTTCTTC. It yields the protein CATSRDSRAGEQFF.